This entry lists 8 T cell receptor beta chains sequenced from one sample in a study of T cells in women clearing cervical HPV infection. Sequencing used immunoSEQ multiplex PCR; TCRdb keeps in-frame clones, though not all of them. The ten top clones account for approximately 0.98%, within a sample of 40,000 to 60,000 clones. Sequenced input: blood buffy coat. These receptors came from a woman aged 18-70 years with a cervical HPV16 infection that either progressed to CIN3+ or cleared (not recorded which).

A remark on this clone: Sequencing ends 3 residues short of the CDR3 end; the germline J gene provides the rest. V usage is TRBV6-1 and J usage is TRBJ2-3; TRBD1 might be the D (6 bases). Germline lookup yields CDR1 MNHNS and CDR2 SASEGT. This CDR3 is built from 15 residues. The part of the CDR3 DNA that was read is TGTGCCAGCAGTGCAAGACAGGCGGCAGGTCAGCCG. This sequence encodes CASSARQAAGQP. The whole CDR3 protein is CASSARQAAGQPQYF.

About this clone: The sequenced fragment ends 3 residues before the CDR3 boundary, so the rest is inferred from the germline J gene. The rearrangement joins TRBV7-7 to TRBJ2-7; 7 positions match TRBD2. Germline lookup yields CDR1 SSHAT and CDR2 FNYEAQ (reference sequence). There are 13 residues in the CDR3. J lost 5 bases, V lost 4 bases, and 5 bases had no gene match. The CDR3 loop reads CASSWTRNDEQYF. Partial CDR3 DNA: TGTGCCAGCAGCTGGACTAGAAACGACGAG.

As regards this clone: The read terminates 3 residues before the CDR3 end, so the remaining end is supplied by the germline J gene. This sequence joins TRBV18 and TRBJ1-2, with 9 bases matching TRBD1. This CDR3 is 14 amino acids long. CDR1 is KGHSH and CDR2 is LQKENI in the germline V gene. The part of the CDR3 DNA that was read is TGTGCCAGCTCGGTGGGACAGGGAACGTACGAC. This codes for CASSVGQGTYD. The complete CDR3 protein is CASSVGQGTYDYTF.

As regards this clone: At one boundary the junction diverges from the germline segment, which might be a read error. The read gets to within 3 residues of the CDR3 end, and the germline J gene fills in the rest. This chain links TRBV28 with TRBJ1-1; 10 nucleotides match TRBD1. The CDR3 length is 16 residues. The germline CDR1 and CDR2 sequences are MDHEN and SYDVKM. The covered CDR3 bases are TGTGCCAGCACCATGAGGCTGGACAGGGGGAACACTGAG. Encoded protein: CASTMRLDRGNTE. The full CDR3 reads CASTMRLDRGNTEAFF.

The CDR3 bases that were read are TGTGCCAGCAGCCCTAACAGGGGGATTGCCTATGGT. Its translation is CASSPNRGIAYG. The entire CDR3 reads CASSPNRGIAYGQYF. The chain combines TRBV7-9 with TRBJ2-4, with 8 bases identical to TRBD1. Sequencing ends 3 residues short of the CDR3 end; the germline J gene provides the rest. Germline CDR1 SEHNR, CDR2 FQNEAQ (reference sequence). The CDR3 covers 15 residues.

With respect to this clone: The CDR3 end falls 3 residues outside the read, so it is completed with the germline J gene. The chain is built from TRBV19 and TRBJ1-5; D is unresolved. The CDR3 is 12 amino acids. Germline CDR1 is LNHDA and CDR2 is SQIVND (reference sequence). Trimming removed 3 bases from V and 7 bases from J, with 7 bases in between. Incomplete CDR3 DNA: TGTGCCAGTAGTATTTCGGGGCAGCCC. Its protein product is CASSISGQP. The entire CDR3 is CASSISGQPQHF.

About this clone: The CDR3 end falls 3 residues outside the read, so it is completed with the germline J gene. The rearrangement joins TRBV20-1 to TRBJ2-2; possible D gene TRBD1, 5 bases. This CDR3 region has 13 residues. Germline-derived CDR1 and CDR2 are DFQATT and SNEGSKA (reference sequence). Trimming left V 6 bases short and J 4 bases short, with 12 bases between. The part of the CDR3 DNA that was read is TGCAGTGCAAAGCAGGGATTCACCGGGGAG. Protein product: CSAKQGFTGE. The complete CDR3 sequence is CSAKQGFTGELFF.

As for this clone: The read falls 3 residues short of the CDR3 end, and the missing part is taken from the germline J gene. The V gene is TRBV7-9, the J gene TRBJ1-4, with 9 bases identical to TRBD1. Germline CDR1 SEHNR, CDR2 FQNEAQ (reference sequence). CDR3 size: 14 residues. V was clipped by 2 bases and J by 8 bases; unmatched bases: 3. The CDR3 is CASSLLGQGEKLFF. CDR3 DNA, as far as it was read: TGTGCCAGCAGCTTATTAGGACAGGGGGAAAAA.